Listed below are T cell receptor beta chains from one sample, sequenced in a study of blood T cells in healthy people across ages. One entry per CDR3 protein results from TCRdb running MiXCR on the 5' RACE reads. The sample has about 640,000 distinct CDR3 sequences; around 43% are singletons. Sequences were obtained from blood. These receptors were collected from an older man in good health. The CDR3 runs from the conserved cysteine through the conserved F or W. A D gene is named only where the DNA matches it firmly. Not all rows give a size; the values are once, few, many and, for expanded clones, a class.

j_gene	d_gene	v_gene	abundance	CDR3nt	CDR3aa
TRBJ2-1	NA	TRBV5-1	NA	TGCGCCAGCAGCTTGGGAGTTTTAGGGTACTACAATGAGCAGTTCTTC	CASSLGVLGYYNEQFF
TRBJ2-2	NA	TRBV3-1	many	TGTGCCAGCAGCCAAGGTGGGGGAACGAACACCGGGGAGCTGTTTTTT	CASSQGGGTNTGELFF
TRBJ2-1	NA	TRBV20-1	NA	TGCAGTGCTACTGTAGCGCCACTAAACAAGGAGCAGTTCTTC	CSATVAPLNKEQFF
TRBJ2-5	NA	TRBV12-3/TRBV12-4	NA	TGTGCCAGCAGTTTCCGGGACCCGATACAAGAGACCCAGTACTTC	CASSFRDPIQETQYF
TRBJ1-2	TRBD1	TRBV20-1	NA	TGCAGTGCTCAAGTATGGGACAGGGAAACCTATGGCTACACCTTC	CSAQVWDRETYGYTF
TRBJ2-1	NA	TRBV29-1	NA	TGCAGCGTGGAACACGTCAATGAGCAGTTCTTC	CSVEHVNEQFF
TRBJ2-3	TRBD1	TRBV29-1	few	TGCAGCGTTGATGACCGGGACAGGGGTGGGGATACGCAGTATTTT	CSVDDRDRGGDTQYF
TRBJ2-5	TRBD2	TRBV29-1	many	TGCAGCGTTGGACTAGCGGGAGTTGAGACCCAGTACTTC	CSVGLAGVETQYF
TRBJ1-1	TRBD1	TRBV5-1	few	TGCGCCAGCAGCTTGCAACTGGGACAGTCAAGCACTGAAGCTTTCTTT	CASSLQLGQSSTEAFF
TRBJ1-1	NA	TRBV20-1	NA	TGCAGTGCTAGAGCAGGGGCGCCAAACACTGAAGCTTTCTTT	CSARAGAPNTEAFF
TRBJ2-6	NA	TRBV6-1	few	TGTGCCAGCAGTGGATCCCGCCAGCCTGCCGGGGCCAACGTCCTGACTTTC	CASSGSRQPAGANVLTF
TRBJ2-2	NA	TRBV12-1	NA	TGTGCCAGCAGCTTGCCGGGGGCGAGCACCGGGGAGCTGTTTTTT	CASSLPGASTGELFF
TRBJ2-7	NA	TRBV9	few	TGTGCCAGCAGCGTGATGAACGGGGAAGCCTACGAGCAGTACTTC	CASSVMNGEAYEQYF
TRBJ1-3	TRBD1	TRBV7-9	NA	TGTGCCAGCAGCTTAGCGGGGGGGACAGAACCCTCTGGAAACACCATATATTTT	CASSLAGGTEPSGNTIYF
TRBJ1-6	NA	TRBV27	many	TGTGCCAGCAGTTTGCAATTACTAGGGGCCGATTCACCCCTCCACTTT	CASSLQLLGADSPLHF
TRBJ2-5	TRBD1	TRBV29-1	NA	TGCAGCGTTGGGGACAGGGGAAGACGGGAGACCCAGTACTTC	CSVGDRGRRETQYF
TRBJ2-1	TRBD1	TRBV5-1	NA	TGCGCCAGCAGTCTGGAGGGCGTAGGACAGGGTTACAATGAGCAGTTCTTC	CASSLEGVGQGYNEQFF
TRBJ1-2	TRBD1	TRBV3-1	NA	TGTGCCAGCAGCCAAGATCTTAGGACAGGGGAGGATGGCTACACCTTC	CASSQDLRTGEDGYTF
TRBJ2-5	NA	TRBV7-6	NA	TGTGCCAGCAGCTTAGGACCTCGGACAGTTAGGGGGGGAGAGACCCAGTACTTC	CASSLGPRTVRGGETQYF
TRBJ2-1	NA	TRBV20-1	NA	TGCAGTGCTAGAGATTTGGCAGGAGCTCCCAAATACAATGAGCAGTTCTTC	CSARDLAGAPKYNEQFF
TRBJ2-2	NA	TRBV29-1	few	TGCAGCGTTGTCGGGGGTCAAGGCGGGGAGCTGTTTTTT	CSVVGGQGGELFF
TRBJ2-7	TRBD1	TRBV6-2/TRBV6-3	few	TGTGCCAGCAGTTACTCGACCGGGACAGGGTCCTACGAGCAGTACTTC	CASSYSTGTGSYEQYF
TRBJ2-3	TRBD1	TRBV3-1	many	TGTGCCAGCAGCCCGAGCACAGGGGTGGCAGATACGCAGTATTTT	CASSPSTGVADTQYF
TRBJ2-7	TRBD2	TRBV28	NA	TGTGCCAGCAGTTTACTCGGACTAGCGGGAGTTCGCGAGCAGTACTTC	CASSLLGLAGVREQYF
TRBJ1-1	NA	TRBV5-1	NA	TGCGCCAGCCGGCTGGCGGGTGTGAACACTGAAGCTTTCTTT	CASRLAGVNTEAFF
TRBJ2-3	TRBD2	TRBV13	few	TGTGCCAGCAGCCTTGGGACTAGCGGGGGGCAAACAGATACGCAGTATTTT	CASSLGTSGGQTDTQYF
TRBJ2-1	NA	TRBV6-2/TRBV6-3	NA	TGTGCCAGCAGGCCAGGGGCCCATGAGCAGTTCTTC	CASRPGAHEQFF
TRBJ2-1	TRBD2	TRBV11-3	NA	TGTGCCAGCAGCCCCCCGTACAATCGAGCGGGAGGGACTGAGCAGTTCTTC	CASSPPYNRAGGTEQFF
TRBJ2-4	TRBD1	TRBV7-2	few	TGTGCCAGCAGCCGGACAGGGATAGCCAAAAACATTCAGTACTTC	CASSRTGIAKNIQYF
TRBJ1-5	NA	TRBV29-1	many	TGCAGCGTCCGACAGGCCAATCAGCCCCAGCATTTT	CSVRQANQPQHF
TRBJ2-7	TRBD1	TRBV20-1	few	TGCAGTGCTAGGGCCGGACAGGGGACATCCTACGAGCAGTACTTC	CSARAGQGTSYEQYF
TRBJ1-4	NA	TRBV3-1	NA	TGTGCCAGCAGCCAAGACTGGGGGAGAGCTAATGAAAAACTGTTTTTT	CASSQDWGRANEKLFF
TRBJ2-4	NA	TRBV7-2	many	TGTGCCAGCAGCTTAGTCGGGCAGCGACTAGCCAAAAACATTCAGTACTTC	CASSLVGQRLAKNIQYF
TRBJ2-1	TRBD2	TRBV12-3/TRBV12-4	NA	TGTGCCAGCAGTTCCCGGTCTAGCGGGAGAGATGAGCAGTTCTTC	CASSSRSSGRDEQFF
TRBJ2-5	TRBD2	TRBV7-2	few	TGTGCCAGCAGCTCCTACGGACTAGCGGAGACCCAGTACTTC	CASSSYGLAETQYF
TRBJ2-1	TRBD1	TRBV6-2/TRBV6-3	NA	TGTGCCAGCAGTCCCGGGACAGGGCACCGCCAGGGAGTCGATGAGCAGTTCTTC	CASSPGTGHRQGVDEQFF
TRBJ2-3	TRBD1	TRBV3-1	NA	TGTGCCAGCAGCCAACCCCACAGGGGAACAGATACGCAGTATTTT	CASSQPHRGTDTQYF
TRBJ2-7	TRBD2	TRBV7-6	NA	TGTGCCAGCAGCTTAGCACCACCTAGCGGGAGCTCCTACGAGCAGTACTTC	CASSLAPPSGSSYEQYF
TRBJ2-7	NA	TRBV12-3/TRBV12-4	NA	TGTGCCAGCAGTTTAGGGGATTTGACCTACGAGCAGTACTTC	CASSLGDLTYEQYF
TRBJ2-7	TRBD1	TRBV6-5	NA	TGTGCCAGCAGTTACTCAAAAACGACAGGGAAATTCCGCGAGCAGTACTTC	CASSYSKTTGKFREQYF
TRBJ2-5	TRBD2	TRBV2	NA	TGTGCCAGCCGGGGGGTCCAAGAGACCCAGTACTTC	CASRGVQETQYF
TRBJ2-4	TRBD2	TRBV15	NA	TGTGCCACCAGCAGAGAAGCGGGACTAGCGGGGATAGCCAAAAACATTCAGTACTTC	CATSREAGLAGIAKNIQYF